Here is one TCR beta chain with its context. Its antigen is not identified. The sample comes from a study of Ad26.COV2.S vaccination and SARS-CoV-2 variants. General study findings and limits: Vaccinated individuals (as opposed to placebo recipients) had higher spike-specific TCR breadth.

The treatment: over 15 received Ad26.COV2.S at low or high dose, single or two shots; roughly five received placebo; per-sample allocation not given. The samples were gathered on day 63 after the first injection of vaccine or placebo. The protocol was immunoSEQ multiplex PCR, while the TCRdb copy is restricted to in-frame clones and leaves out a portion. The profile shows about half a million clones, nearly 90% of them singletons. This CDR3 spans 14 amino acids. Germline lookup yields CDR1 SGHDN and CDR2 FVKESK. V was trimmed by 4 bases and J by 4 bases, leaving 13 bases between them. The clonotype originates from a person aged 18 to 65 who received the Ad26.COV2.S COVID-19 vaccine or a placebo. The input for sequencing was peripheral blood, taken in a trial of Ad26.COV2.S vaccine versus placebo. V and J are TRBV14 and TRBJ1-1; D possibly corresponds to TRBD1 (5 bases). In nucleotides, the CDR3 is TGTGCCAGCAGCCTACGGGAGGGGATCACTGAAGCTTTCTTT. Translating gives CASSLREGITEAFF.